This T cell receptor (beta chain) came from a study of blood T cells in healthy people across ages. Details on this clonotype: Antigen specificity is unknown.

Then a second PCR, running about 7 to 11 cycles, was carried out with a sample-barcoded 5' primer and a J-beta primer mix. TCRdb ran MiXCR on the 5' RACE reads and lists one entry per CDR3 protein. The data show some 750,000 distinct CDR3 sequences, about 24% seen once. The study, taken as a whole, reports: The donors' CMV status was not determined, possibly confounding changes in expanded clonotypes. More naive CD4+ cells and higher diversity marked long-lived donors relative to aged donors.

V trimming: 4 bases; J trimming: 5 bases; junction bases outside the gene matches: 5. Germline V gene data show CDR1 as SGHVS and CDR2 as FQNEAQ. The CDR3 totals 14 residues. The rearrangement links TRBV7-8 to TRBJ2-1, with 7 bases that match TRBD2. The TCR sequence derives from a man between 65 and 85 years old in good health. Sequenced input: blood. CDR3 amino acids: CASSSGTINNEQFF. CDR3 nucleotide sequence: TGTGCCAGCAGCTCCGGGACTATTAACAATGAGCAGTTCTTC.